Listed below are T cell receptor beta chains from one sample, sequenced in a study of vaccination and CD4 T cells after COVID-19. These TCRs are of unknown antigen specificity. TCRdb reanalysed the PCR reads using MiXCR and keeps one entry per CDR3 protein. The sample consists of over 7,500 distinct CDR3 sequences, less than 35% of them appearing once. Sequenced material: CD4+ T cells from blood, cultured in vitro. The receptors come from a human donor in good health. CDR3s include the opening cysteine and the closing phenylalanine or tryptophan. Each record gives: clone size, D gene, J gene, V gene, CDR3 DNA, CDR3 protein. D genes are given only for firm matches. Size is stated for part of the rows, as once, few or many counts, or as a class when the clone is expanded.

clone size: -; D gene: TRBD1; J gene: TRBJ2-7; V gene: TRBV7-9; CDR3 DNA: TGTGCCAGCAACCCAGGGGGCTACGAGCAGTACTTC; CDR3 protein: CASNPGGYEQYF
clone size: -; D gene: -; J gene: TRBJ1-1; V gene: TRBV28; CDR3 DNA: TGTGCCAGCAGCCCGCTCGGCACCGGTTCTGAAGCTTTCTTT; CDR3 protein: CASSPLGTGSEAFF
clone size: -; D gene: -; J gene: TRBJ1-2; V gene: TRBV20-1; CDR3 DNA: TGCAGTGCTTCTGCCGGGACCATATATGGCTACACCTTC; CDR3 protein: CSASAGTIYGYTF
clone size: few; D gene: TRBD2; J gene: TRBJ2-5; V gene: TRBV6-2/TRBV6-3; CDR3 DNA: TGTGCCAGCCGCCGGACTAGCGGGAGTCCAGAGACCCAGTACTTC; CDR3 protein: CASRRTSGSPETQYF
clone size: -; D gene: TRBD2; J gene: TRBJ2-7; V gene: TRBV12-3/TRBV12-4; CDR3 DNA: TGTGCCAGCAGTCCGGTCGCGGGAGGCTTGGGGGAGCAGTACTTC; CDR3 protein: CASSPVAGGLGEQYF
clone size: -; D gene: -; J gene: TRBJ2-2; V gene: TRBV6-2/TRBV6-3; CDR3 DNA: TGTGCCAGCCACACCCCGGTGACCACCGGGGAGCTGTTTTTT; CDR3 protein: CASHTPVTTGELFF
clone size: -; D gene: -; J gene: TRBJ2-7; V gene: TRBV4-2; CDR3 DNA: TGTGCCAGCAGCACAAGTGGGGGCTACGAGCAGTACTTC; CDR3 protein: CASSTSGGYEQYF
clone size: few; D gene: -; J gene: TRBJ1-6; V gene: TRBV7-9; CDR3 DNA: TGTGCCAGCAGCTTTACATCGAGCTCCTATAATTCACCCCTCCACTTT; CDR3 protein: CASSFTSSSYNSPLHF
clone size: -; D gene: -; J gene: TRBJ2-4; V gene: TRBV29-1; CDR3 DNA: TGCAGCGTTCACGGAGACATTCAGTACTTC; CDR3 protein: CSVHGDIQYF
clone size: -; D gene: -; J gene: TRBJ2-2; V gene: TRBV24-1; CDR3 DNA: TGTGCCACCAGGGAGGCCCGGGGAATCACCGGGGAGCTGTTTTTT; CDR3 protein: CATREARGITGELFF
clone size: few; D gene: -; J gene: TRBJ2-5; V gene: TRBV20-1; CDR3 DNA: TGCAGTGCTGGGGGACACTCCCAAGAGACCCAGTACTTC; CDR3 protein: CSAGGHSQETQYF
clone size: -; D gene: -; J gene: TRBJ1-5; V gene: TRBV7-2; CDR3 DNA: TGTGCCAGCAGCTTAGTAGGACCTCAGCCCCAGCATTTT; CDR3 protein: CASSLVGPQPQHF
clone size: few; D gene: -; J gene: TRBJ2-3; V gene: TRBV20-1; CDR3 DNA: TGCAGTGCTAGAGAGAGGGTTACAGATACGCAGTATTTT; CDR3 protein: CSARERVTDTQYF
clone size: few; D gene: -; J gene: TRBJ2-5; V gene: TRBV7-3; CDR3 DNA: TGTGCCAGCAGCTCGACTCCGCAAGAGACCCAGTACTTC; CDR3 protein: CASSSTPQETQYF
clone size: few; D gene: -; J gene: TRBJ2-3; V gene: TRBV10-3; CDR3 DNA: TGTGCCATCAGTAATGGGAAAGATACGCAGTATTTT; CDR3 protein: CAISNGKDTQYF
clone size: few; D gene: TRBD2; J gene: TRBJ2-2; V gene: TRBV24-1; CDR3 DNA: TGTGCCACCAGTTCGGGAGGAACCGGGGAGCTGTTTTTT; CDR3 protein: CATSSGGTGELFF
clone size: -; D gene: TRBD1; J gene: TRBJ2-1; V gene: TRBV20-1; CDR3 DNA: TGCAGTGCTATTGACACAGGGGGATCCTACAATGAGCAGTTCTTC; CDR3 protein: CSAIDTGGSYNEQFF
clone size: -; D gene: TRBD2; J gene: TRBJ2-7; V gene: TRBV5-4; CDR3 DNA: TGTGCCAGCAGTCTGGCTAGCGGGCTAGACTACGAGCAGTACTTC; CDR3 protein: CASSLASGLDYEQYF
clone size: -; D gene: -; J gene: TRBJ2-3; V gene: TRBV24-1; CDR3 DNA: TGTGCCACCAGTGACCCCGGTAGTAGCGGCACAGATACGCAGTATTTT; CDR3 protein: CATSDPGSSGTDTQYF
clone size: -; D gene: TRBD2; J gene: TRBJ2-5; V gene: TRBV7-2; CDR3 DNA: TGTGCCAGCAGCTTAAACCGTCGGGAGGGTGGGGAGACCCAGTACTTC; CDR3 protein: CASSLNRREGGETQYF
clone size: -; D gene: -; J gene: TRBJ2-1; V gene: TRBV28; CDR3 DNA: TGTGCCAGCAGACCGCAGGGAGGGGGCTCGTACAATGAGCAGTTCTTC; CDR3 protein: CASRPQGGGSYNEQFF
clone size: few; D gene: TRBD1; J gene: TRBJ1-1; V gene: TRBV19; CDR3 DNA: TGTGCCAGTAGTATGGGACAGGGGAACACTGAAGCTTTCTTT; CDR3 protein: CASSMGQGNTEAFF
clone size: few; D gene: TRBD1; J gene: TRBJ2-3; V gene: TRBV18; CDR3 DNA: TGTGCCAGCTCACCGGTACAGGGGGCAGATACGCAGTATTTT; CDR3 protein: CASSPVQGADTQYF
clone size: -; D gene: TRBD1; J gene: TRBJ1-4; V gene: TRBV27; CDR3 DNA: TGTGCCAGCAGCCGAATTGGGACAGGGGATGAAAAACTGTTTTTT; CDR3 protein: CASSRIGTGDEKLFF
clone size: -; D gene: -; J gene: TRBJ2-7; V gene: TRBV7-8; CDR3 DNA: TGTGCCAGCAGCCCGGGAGCCGGGCGAGCCTACGAGCAGTACTTC; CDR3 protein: CASSPGAGRAYEQYF
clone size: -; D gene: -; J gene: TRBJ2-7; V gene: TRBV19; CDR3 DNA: TGTGCCAGTAGTATCGGCGGAGTTAACAAGCAGTACTTC; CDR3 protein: CASSIGGVNKQYF
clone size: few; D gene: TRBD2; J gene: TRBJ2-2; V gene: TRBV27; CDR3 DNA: TGTGCCAGCAGCTTACAACTTGCCGGGGGGGGCTTCGGGGAGCTGTTTTTT; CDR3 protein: CASSLQLAGGGFGELFF
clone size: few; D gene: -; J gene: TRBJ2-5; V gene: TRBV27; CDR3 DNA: TGTGCCAGCAGTTTGATGTGGCCCGAAGAGACCCAGTACTTC; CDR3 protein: CASSLMWPEETQYF
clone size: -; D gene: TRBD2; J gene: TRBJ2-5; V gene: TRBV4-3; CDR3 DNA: TGCGCCAGCAGCCAAGATCCAAGCGGGGGACAAGAGACCCAGTACTTC; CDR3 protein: CASSQDPSGGQETQYF
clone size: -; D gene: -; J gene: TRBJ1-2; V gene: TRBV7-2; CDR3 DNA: TGTGCCAGCAGCTTAGCGTGGGGGCGCGCCTATGGCTACACCTTC; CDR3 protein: CASSLAWGRAYGYTF
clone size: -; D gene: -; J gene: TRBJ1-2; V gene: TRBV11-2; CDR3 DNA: TGTGCCAGCAGCTTAGACCCCAGCAGGGGCTACACCTTC; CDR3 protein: CASSLDPSRGYTF
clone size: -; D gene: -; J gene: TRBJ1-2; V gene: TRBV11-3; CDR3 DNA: TGTGCCAGCAGCTTAGTCCGGGTCCTCTTC; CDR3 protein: CASSLVRVLF
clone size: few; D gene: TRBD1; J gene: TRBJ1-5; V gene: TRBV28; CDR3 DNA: TGTGCCAGCAGTCCTCGACAGGGGGATCAGCCCCAGCATTTT; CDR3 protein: CASSPRQGDQPQHF
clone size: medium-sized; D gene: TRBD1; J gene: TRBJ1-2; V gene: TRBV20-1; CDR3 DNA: TGCAGTGCTCACCTTGGGGCCGACAGGGGGTACGAGGGCTACACCTTC; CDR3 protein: CSAHLGADRGYEGYTF
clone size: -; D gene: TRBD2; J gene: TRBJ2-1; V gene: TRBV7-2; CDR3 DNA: TGTGCCAGCAGCTCTCCCGGGCTAGCGGTAACCAATGAGCAGTTCTTC; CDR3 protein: CASSSPGLAVTNEQFF
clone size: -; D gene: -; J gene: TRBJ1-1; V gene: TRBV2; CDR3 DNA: TGTGCCAGCAGCCTCCGGGTAGCTGAAGCTTTCTTT; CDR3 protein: CASSLRVAEAFF
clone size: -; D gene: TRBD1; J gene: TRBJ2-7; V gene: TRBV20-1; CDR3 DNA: TGCAGTGCTATGGACAGGAACTCCTACGAGCAGTACTTC; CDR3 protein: CSAMDRNSYEQYF
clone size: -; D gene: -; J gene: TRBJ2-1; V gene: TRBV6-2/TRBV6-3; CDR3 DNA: TGTGCTACATCCAACCGGGACGCACTGAATGAGCAGTTCTTC; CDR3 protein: CATSNRDALNEQFF
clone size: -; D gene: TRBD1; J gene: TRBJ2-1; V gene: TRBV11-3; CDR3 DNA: TGTGCCAGCCTTCAGGGGGCAGGGCCGCCCAATGAGCAGTTCTTC; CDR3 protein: CASLQGAGPPNEQFF
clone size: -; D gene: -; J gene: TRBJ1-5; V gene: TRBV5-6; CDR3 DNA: TGTGCCAGCAGCTTGGCGCAGAACAATCAGCCCCAGCATTTT; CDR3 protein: CASSLAQNNQPQHF
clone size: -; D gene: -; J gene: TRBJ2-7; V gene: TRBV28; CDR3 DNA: TGTATCAGCAGTCGGGACTTAAACTACGAGCAGTACTTC; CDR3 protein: CISSRDLNYEQYF
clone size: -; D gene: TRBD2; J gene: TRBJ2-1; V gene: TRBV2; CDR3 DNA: TGTGCCAGCCGCGGACTAGCGGGAGAGGGCGCCTACAATGAGCAGTTCTTC; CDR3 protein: CASRGLAGEGAYNEQFF
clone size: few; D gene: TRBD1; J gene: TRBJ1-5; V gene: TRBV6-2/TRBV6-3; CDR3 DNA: TGTGCTCTAGGGAAGGGACAGAATCAGCCCCAGCATTTT; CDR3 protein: CALGKGQNQPQHF
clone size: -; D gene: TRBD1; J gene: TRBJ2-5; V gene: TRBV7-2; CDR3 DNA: TGTGCCAGCAGCTTCCGACAGGGCGAAGAGACCCAGTACTTC; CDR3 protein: CASSFRQGEETQYF
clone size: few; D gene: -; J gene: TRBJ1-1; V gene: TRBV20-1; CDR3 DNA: TGCAGTGCTAGAAGGGGGTTTGAAACTGAAGCTTTCTTT; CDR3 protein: CSARRGFETEAFF
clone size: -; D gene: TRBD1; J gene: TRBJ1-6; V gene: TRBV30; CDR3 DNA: TGTGCCCTTACAGGGATGGGACAGTATAATTCACCCCTCCACTTT; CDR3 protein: CALTGMGQYNSPLHF
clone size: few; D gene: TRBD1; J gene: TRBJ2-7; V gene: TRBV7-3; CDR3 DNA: TGTGCCAGCAGGGAGGACAGGGGCTACGAGCAGTACTTC; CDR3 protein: CASREDRGYEQYF
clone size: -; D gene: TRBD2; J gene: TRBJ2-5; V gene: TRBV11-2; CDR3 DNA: TGTGCCAGCGGATTAGCGGGAAATGTAGAGACCCAGTACTTC; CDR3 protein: CASGLAGNVETQYF
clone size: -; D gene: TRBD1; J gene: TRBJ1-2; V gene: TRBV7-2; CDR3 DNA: TGTGCCAGCAGCTTAGATGGGACAGGGATCAACTATGGCTACACCTTC; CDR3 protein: CASSLDGTGINYGYTF
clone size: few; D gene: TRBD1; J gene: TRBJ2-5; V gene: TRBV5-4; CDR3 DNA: TGTGCCAGCAGCTTGGGACAGGGGAGGGAGACCCAGTACTTC; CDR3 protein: CASSLGQGRETQYF
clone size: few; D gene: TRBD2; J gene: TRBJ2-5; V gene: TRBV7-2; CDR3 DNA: TGTGCCAGCAGCTTAGGAGGCGGGAGGGCGTGGGAGACCCAGTACTTC; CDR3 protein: CASSLGGGRAWETQYF
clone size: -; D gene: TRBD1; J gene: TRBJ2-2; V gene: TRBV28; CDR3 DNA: TGTGCCAGCACACCAGGGGGCAGGGAAACCGGGGAGCTGTTTTTT; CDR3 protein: CASTPGGRETGELFF
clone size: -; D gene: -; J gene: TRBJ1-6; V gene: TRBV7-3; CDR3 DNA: TGTGCCAGCAGCTTGGCGTCCGCCTATAATTCACCCCTCCACTTT; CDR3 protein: CASSLASAYNSPLHF
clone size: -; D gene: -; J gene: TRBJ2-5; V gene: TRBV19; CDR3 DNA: TGTGCCAGTAGTATAGGGTGGCAAGAGACCCAGTACTTC; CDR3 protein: CASSIGWQETQYF
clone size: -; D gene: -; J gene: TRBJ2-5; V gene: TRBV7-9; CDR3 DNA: TGTGCCAGTCTCAAAACGGGGTCGCAAGAGACCCAGTACTTC; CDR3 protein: CASLKTGSQETQYF